The 29 T cell receptor beta chains presented below share a single source sample, sequenced in a study of T cell repertoires in cytomegalovirus infection. These TCRs are of unknown antigen specificity. MiXCR, run by TCRdb on the reads, gives a single entry per CDR3 protein. The data show approximately 730,000 distinct CDR3 sequences, with roughly a third seen just once and 18% held by the top ten. The sample was cultured PBMCs, taken from culture after CMV antigen stimulation. The receptors derive from a human donor in good health (CMV status not recorded). Some clones in this sample may be carry-over from other donors' samples.

This clonotype has more than one count but fewer than ten. J is TRBJ2-3 and V is TRBV6-2 or TRBV6-3; no definite D call. The ends were cut back, 1 base at V and 5 bases at J, with 7 bases in the middle. The V gene's germline CDR1 is MNHEY and CDR2 SVGEGT. This CDR3 spans 13 amino acids. In nucleotides, the CDR3 is TGTGCCAGCAGTTACTTGAGACAAGATACGCAGTATTTT. It translates to CASSYLRQDTQYF.

The rearrangement links TRBV12-3 or TRBV12-4 to TRBJ1-3; no clear D gene. The V gene lost 6 bases and the J gene lost 8 bases, with 14 bases spanning the gap. CDR3 length equals 13 residues. The CDR3 bases are TGTGCCAGCAGCCCTCCTGTCTTCCACACCATATATTTT. Protein product: CASSPPVFHTIYF.

There are many counts of this clonotype. V gene TRBV7-8 combines with J gene TRBJ1-2, with D perhaps TRBD1 (6 bases). This CDR3 contains 12 residues. Germline loops: CDR1 SGHVS, CDR2 FQNEAQ. V was trimmed by 8 bases and J by 3 bases, leaving 10 bases between them. CDR3 region: CASGWTDYGYTF. In DNA, the CDR3 is TGTGCCAGCGGTTGGACAGACTATGGCTACACCTTC.

This clonotype was observed a few times. The rearrangement joins TRBV7-9 to TRBJ2-7; 8 bases match TRBD2. The CDR3 has 18 residues. Germline V gene sequence: CDR1 SEHNR, CDR2 FQNEAQ (reference sequence). With 5 bases clipped from V and 4 bases from J, the junction kept 19 bases outside the gene matches. The CDR3 loop is CASSPGRWLAGTGYEQYF. DNA for the CDR3: TGTGCCAGCAGCCCCGGCCGGTGGCTAGCGGGTACCGGGTACGAGCAGTACTTC. Together with reference TRBV7-9 and TRBJ2-7, the CDR3 gives the full variable domain: DTGVSQNPRHKITKRGQNVTFRCDPISEHNRLYWYRQTLGQGPEFLTYFQNEAQLEKSRLLSDRFSAERPKGSFSTLEIQRTEQGDSAMYLCASSPGRWLAGTGYEQYFGPGTRLTVT.

This clonotype was seen a handful of times. The chain joins TRBV12-3 or TRBV12-4 to TRBJ2-1; a possible D gene is TRBD2 (5 bases). Trimming took off 5 bases at V and 0 bases at J, with 8 bases between the two ends. This CDR3 comprises 14 residues. CDR3 sequence reads: CASSGGVSYNEQFF. CDR3 nucleotides: TGTGCCAGCAGTGGAGGAGTCTCCTACAATGAGCAGTTCTTC.

The chain couples TRBV6-6 to TRBJ1-4; TRBD1 aligns across 9 bases. CDR3 size: 15 residues. Per germline, CDR1 MNHNY and CDR2 SVGAGI (reference sequence). V dropped 5 bases and J dropped 8; count of bases not matched to a gene: 9. CDR3 DNA sequence: TGTGCCAGCAGTCTTAGCCGGACAGGGGTAGAAAAACTGTTTTTT. Protein: CASSLSRTGVEKLFF.

This clonotype was counted a few times. The CDR3 reads CASSSRGLAPYNEQFF. The CDR3 bases are TGTGCCAGCAGCTCCCGAGGACTAGCGCCTTACAATGAGCAGTTCTTC. V usage is TRBV7-2 and J usage is TRBJ2-1; TRBD2 aligns across 9 bases. The V gene's germline CDR1 is SGHTA and CDR2 FQGNSA. The CDR3 length is 16 residues. With V trimmed by 4 bases and J by 4 bases, 8 bases remained unmatched.

The rearrangement links TRBV7-2 to TRBJ2-5, with D perhaps TRBD2 (6 bases). The V gene lost 8 bases and the J gene lost 0 bases, with 25 bases spanning the gap. The CDR3 has 18 residues. Germline V gives CDR1 SGHTA, CDR2 FQGNSA. The CDR3 loop reads CASRSNLPGLTYQETQYF. The CDR3 DNA sequence: TGTGCCAGCCGCTCCAACCTCCCGGGACTTACGTACCAAGAGACCCAGTACTTC.

This chain links TRBV11-2 with TRBJ1-1; a weak D match, TRBD1 (6 bases). CDR1 and CDR2 (germline): SGHAT, FQNNGV. V shed 7 bases and J shed 11 bases, with 14 bases lying between them. The CDR3 loop spans 11 amino acids. The CDR3 loop reads CASIPGAGAFF. The CDR3 DNA is TGTGCCAGCATCCCGGGGGCGGGGGCTTTCTTT.

This clonotype was seen a few times. The rearrangement joins TRBV7-2 to TRBJ2-1, with a weak D call TRBD2 (6 bases). The germline V and J ends were trimmed by 3 bases and 3 bases, with 18 bases remaining between them. Germline lookup yields CDR1 SGHTA and CDR2 FQGNSA. The CDR3 extends over 17 amino acids. CDR3 region: CASSFQVGGAFYNEQFF. In nucleotides, the CDR3 is TGTGCCAGCAGCTTCCAAGTGGGAGGCGCATTCTACAATGAGCAGTTCTTC.

This chain joins TRBV27 and TRBJ2-2, with TRBD2 matching over 8 bases. CDR3 length equals 16 residues. The V and J ends lost 5 bases and 4 bases, in that order; junction bases with no gene match: 9. The germline gives CDR1 MNHEY, CDR2 SMNVEV (reference sequence). In DNA, the CDR3 is TGTGCCAGCAGTCTCCGGGGGGGAGGGCCCACCGGGGAGCTGTTTTTT. Its translation: CASSLRGGGPTGELFF.

The genes are TRBV2 and TRBJ2-2; 9 bases fit TRBD2. This CDR3 contains 16 residues. After removal of 8 bases from V and 0 bases from J, the junction contained 7 bases not matched to a gene. Germline-derived CDR1 and CDR2 are SNHLY and FYNNEI. The CDR3 loop reads CASLPIAGANTGELFF. In nucleotides, the CDR3 is TGTGCCAGCCTCCCGATAGCGGGAGCGAACACCGGGGAGCTGTTTTTT.

This clonotype showed up just a few times. The V gene is TRBV7-6, the J gene TRBJ2-5; the D is unclear. This CDR3 spans 13 amino acids. The germline V gene has CDR1 SGHVS and CDR2 FNYEAQ. V gave up 1 base and J gave up 5 bases, with 8 bases separating them. In DNA, the CDR3 is TGTGCCAGCAGCTTAGAGCTTGACGAGACCCAGTACTTC. Encoded protein: CASSLELDETQYF.

Remarks on this clonotype: It may be a read error: a sequence one base away is much more abundant. The rearrangement joins TRBV6-5 to TRBJ1-1; D not certain. The CDR3 extends over 11 amino acids. In germline, CDR1 is MNHEY, CDR2 SVGAGI. Trimming removed 8 bases from V and 1 base from J, with 5 bases in between. This CDR3 is CASWRNTEAFF. DNA for the CDR3: TGTGCCAGCTGGCGGAACACTGAAGCTTTCTTT.

With respect to this clonotype: This sequence may be a read error, since a much larger clone differs from it by one base. J is TRBJ2-3 and V is TRBV7-8; 7 nucleotides align to TRBD1. The CDR3 is 15 residues long. The germline CDR1 and CDR2 sequences are SGHVS and FQNEAQ. The CDR3 bases are TGTACCAGCAGCTTAAACAGGGGAATCACAGATACGCAGTATTTT. Protein: CTSSLNRGITDTQYF.

V and J are TRBV5-4 and TRBJ2-7; weak D call: TRBD1 (6 bases). CDR1 is SGHNT, CDR2 YYREEE, per germline (reference sequence). The CDR3 extends over 15 amino acids. The V end lost 1 base, the J end lost 3 bases, and 14 bases lay between the germline ends. The CDR3: CASSLRQESLYEQYF. CDR3 nucleotides: TGTGCCAGCAGCTTGAGACAGGAGAGCCTCTACGAGCAGTACTTC. Together with reference TRBV5-4 and TRBJ2-7, the CDR3 gives the full variable domain: ETGVTQSPTHLIKTRGQQVTLRCSSQSGHNTVSWYQQALGQGPQFIFQYYREEENGRGNFPPRFSGLQFPNYSSELNVNALELDDSALYLCASSLRQESLYEQYFGPGTRLTVT.

The CDR3 region is CASSLGTDVGEKLFF. The CDR3 coding sequence is TGTGCCAGCAGCTTAGGGACAGACGTGGGTGAAAAACTGTTTTTT. The rearrangement links TRBV11-2 to TRBJ1-4; D may be TRBD1 (6 bases). The CDR3 runs 15 residues. V was pared by 1 base and J by 7 bases, with 13 bases between. Per germline, CDR1 SGHAT and CDR2 FQNNGV.

This rearrangement joins TRBV6-1 to TRBJ2-3; TRBD2 agrees at 11 bases. The germline CDR1 and CDR2 sequences are MNHNS and SASEGT. After removal of 5 bases from V and 4 bases from J, the junction contained 2 bases not matched to a gene. The CDR3 has 14 residues. CDR3 coding DNA: TGTGCCAGCAGTATTAGCGGGGGGGCAGATACGCAGTATTTT. Protein product: CASSISGGADTQYF.

This clonotype was counted between two and nine times. The V call is TRBV25-1, the J call TRBJ1-1; D not resolved. Germline V gene data show CDR1 as MGHDK and CDR2 as SYGVNS. The V end was cut by 6 bases, the J end by 5 bases, with 16 bases between. There are 14 residues in the CDR3. The CDR3 loop is CASSRRIGVTEAFF. In nucleotides, the CDR3 is TGTGCCAGCAGCCGCAGGATTGGGGTTACTGAAGCTTTCTTT.

The J gene is TRBJ1-2, the V gene TRBV29-1, with a weak D call TRBD1 (5 bases). Germline CDR1 and CDR2: SQVTM and ANQGSEA. There are 13 residues in the CDR3. V was cut by 4 bases and J by 6 bases, with 15 bases left in between. CDR3 nucleotide sequence: TGCAGCGTTGTAAGAATTGGGGGAGATGGCTACACCTTC. It is translated as CSVVRIGGDGYTF.

V usage is TRBV5-1 and J usage is TRBJ2-7, with D perhaps TRBD1 or TRBD2 (6 bases each). Trimming took off 4 bases at V and 6 bases at J, with 32 bases between the two ends. Germline assignment: CDR1 SGHRS and CDR2 YFSETQ. This CDR3 spans 19 amino acids. In DNA, the CDR3 is TGCGCCAGCAGCCGAGTTTACCAAGGCGGGACTTTCGGAGGGGGCGAGCAGTACTTC. Residues: CASSRVYQGGTFGGGEQYF.

The chain links TRBV12-3 or TRBV12-4 to TRBJ1-4; D may be TRBD1 (5 bases). V dropped 3 bases and J dropped 7 bases, with 18 bases sitting between them. CDR3 length: 16 amino acids. Written as DNA, the CDR3 is TGTGCCAGCAGTTTCGGCCGGGGGAGCGGTCGTGAAAAACTGTTTTTT. It specifies CASSFGRGSGREKLFF.

The rearrangement joins TRBV30 to TRBJ2-5; 7 nucleotides match TRBD1. Germline V gene data show CDR1 as GTSNPN and CDR2 as SVGIG (reference sequence). V gave up 5 bases and J gave up 1 base; unmatched junction bases: 4. The CDR3 extends over 13 amino acids. CDR3 amino acids: CAWSTGAQETQYF. DNA for the CDR3: TGTGCCTGGTCTACAGGGGCCCAAGAGACCCAGTACTTC.

The J gene is TRBJ1-2, the V gene TRBV7-9, with D possibly matching TRBD1 (6 bases). Germline V gene sequence: CDR1 SEHNR, CDR2 FQNEAQ (reference sequence). The CDR3 runs 13 residues. The ends were cut back, 5 bases at V and 5 bases at J, with 12 bases in the middle. The CDR3 reads CASSPTGTYGYTF. CDR3 nucleotides: TGTGCCAGCAGCCCGACAGGAACGTATGGCTACACCTTC.

The V call is TRBV20-1, the J call TRBJ2-4; 10 bases are a match to TRBD1. This CDR3 comprises 18 residues. In germline, CDR1 is DFQATT, CDR2 SNEGSKA (reference sequence). Unmatched junction bases numbered 11, after V lost 3 bases and J lost 0 bases. The chain's CDR3 is CSASPGQGSVKAKNIQYF. CDR3 DNA sequence: TGCAGTGCTAGTCCGGGACAGGGGTCGGTCAAAGCCAAAAACATTCAGTACTTC.

The V and J genes are TRBV4-1 and TRBJ1-1; weak D call: TRBD1 (5 bases). The CDR3 spans 15 residues. The germline CDR1 and CDR2 sequences are MGHRA and YSYEKL. Trimming took off 1 base at V and 2 bases at J, with 11 bases between the two ends. The CDR3 DNA reads TGCGCCAGCAGCCAAGTATCGACAGCTAACACTGAAGCTTTCTTT. Translating gives CASSQVSTANTEAFF.

This clonotype was counted a few times. The rearrangement joins TRBV11-2 to TRBJ2-1; the match to TRBD2 covers 7 bases. Germline CDR1 and CDR2: SGHAT and FQNNGV. The CDR3 contains 14 residues. The V segment lost 3 bases and the J segment 5 bases; nucleotides outside the gene matches: 4. The CDR3 DNA is TGTGCCAGCAGCTTCGGGACTAATAACAATGAGCAGTTCTTC. Its translation is CASSFGTNNNEQFF.

This chain links TRBV12-3 or TRBV12-4 with TRBJ2-3, with D uncertain. V dropped 7 bases and J dropped 6 bases, with 14 bases sitting between them. This CDR3 spans 13 amino acids. The CDR3 here is CASTFPPGDTQYF. The DNA of the CDR3 is TGTGCCAGCACCTTCCCGCCTGGGGATACGCAGTATTTT.

This clonotype came up a few times. The J gene is TRBJ1-6, the V gene TRBV5-6; possible D gene TRBD1, 5 bases. This CDR3 spans 15 amino acids. Germline V gene lookup returns CDR1 SGHDT and CDR2 YYEEEE. V was trimmed by 4 bases and J by 8 bases, leaving 16 bases between them. Written as DNA, the CDR3 is TGTGCCAGCAGCGGGACGGGGTACGGTTATTCACCCCTCCACTTT. It yields the protein CASSGTGYGYSPLHF.